Shown below are 5 T cell receptor beta chains from a single sample sequenced in a study of control samples from healthy donors and cancer patients. Data came from immunoSEQ multiplex PCR; TCRdb stores just in-frame clones and leaves some out. The top ten hold over 12% of the sample, which has some 150,000 clones, around 94% seen once. The sequenced material came from PBMCs. The receptors were gathered from a man in his fifties or sixties with colorectal cancer.

This chain connects TRBV5-1 to TRBJ2-1; 11 positions match TRBD2. The CDR3 consists of 15 residues. Germline assignment: CDR1 SGHRS and CDR2 YFSETQ. After removal of 3 bases from V and 3 bases from J, the junction contained 2 bases not matched to a gene. The CDR3 region is CASSSSGGNYNEQFF. CDR3 coding DNA: TGCGCCAGCAGCTCTAGCGGGGGGAACTACAATGAGCAGTTCTTC.

The V and J genes are TRBV2 and TRBJ1-2; the D gene is possibly TRBD1 (5 bases). Per the germline V gene, CDR1 is SNHLY and CDR2 is FYNNEI. V lost 6 bases, J lost 3 bases, and 17 bases lay in between. The CDR3 totals 15 residues. CDR3 sequence: CASRTPRGRDYGYTF. The CDR3 nucleotides are TGTGCCAGCAGGACCCCCCGAGGCAGGGACTATGGCTACACCTTC.

Notes on this clone: One junction end disagrees with the germline gene, perhaps due to a read error. The V gene is TRBV5-1, the J gene TRBJ1-3; 7 nucleotides agree with TRBD1. CDR3 length equals 16 residues. Per the germline V gene, CDR1 is SGHRS and CDR2 is YFSETQ. The CDR3 DNA sequence: TGCGCCAGCACCCGAGGGAGAGGGGGCGATGGAAACACCGTATATTTT. It specifies CASTRGRGGDGNTVYF.

V is TRBV12-3 or TRBV12-4 and J is TRBJ2-3; D assignment may be TRBD1 or TRBD2 (5 bases each). The CDR3 has 13 residues. The V end lost 7 bases, the J end lost 4 bases, and 12 bases lay between the germline ends. CDR3 coding DNA: TGTGCCAGCACCTTGTGGGGACCAGATACGCAGTATTTT. Translated: CASTLWGPDTQYF.

The chain has TRBV19 and TRBJ2-1, with D possibly matching TRBD1 (5 bases). V lost 0 bases, J lost 2 bases, and 11 bases lay in between. The CDR3 sequence is 16 residues long. The germline V gene has CDR1 LNHDA and CDR2 SQIVND (reference sequence). CDR3 sequence reads: CASSIDRKGTYNEQFF. The DNA for the CDR3 is TGTGCCAGTAGTATAGATAGGAAGGGGACCTACAATGAGCAGTTCTTC.